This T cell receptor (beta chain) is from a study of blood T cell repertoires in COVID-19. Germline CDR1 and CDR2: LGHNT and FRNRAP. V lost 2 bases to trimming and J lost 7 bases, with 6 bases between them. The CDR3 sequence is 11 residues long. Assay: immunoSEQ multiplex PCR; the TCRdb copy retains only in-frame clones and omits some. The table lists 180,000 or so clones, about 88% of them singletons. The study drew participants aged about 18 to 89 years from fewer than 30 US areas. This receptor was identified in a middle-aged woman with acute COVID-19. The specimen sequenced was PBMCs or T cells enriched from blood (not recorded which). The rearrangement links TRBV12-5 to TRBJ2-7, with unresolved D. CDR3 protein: CASGLIKEQYF. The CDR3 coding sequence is TGTGCTAGTGGTTTGATTAAAGAGCAGTACTTC. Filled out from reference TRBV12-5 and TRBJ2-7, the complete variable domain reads DARVTQTPRHKVTEMGQEVTMRCQPILGHNTVFWYRQTMMQGLELLAYFRNRAPLDDSGMPKDRFSAEMPDATLATLKIQPSEPRDSAVYFCASGLIKEQYFGPGTRLTVT.